These 3 T cell receptor beta chains were all obtained from the same sample, sequenced in a study of blood T cell repertoires in COVID-19. The method was immunoSEQ multiplex PCR; TCRdb's version includes in-frame clones alone and lacks a portion of them. This table holds 80,000 to 100,000 clones, 90% to 95% found once. Specimen: peripheral blood. Receptor source: a human donor with active COVID-19. The donor label of this sample is uncertain.

The chain has TRBV5-6 and TRBJ1-2; perhaps TRBD1 as D (6 bases). Germline V gene lookup returns CDR1 SGHDT and CDR2 YYEEEE. The V end lost 4 bases, the J end lost 2 bases, and 18 bases lay between the germline ends. This CDR3 comprises 16 residues. CDR3 loop: CASSLPQGTLNYGYTF. CDR3 bases: TGTGCCAGCAGCCTTCCACAGGGCACTCTCAACTATGGCTACACCTTC.

This rearrangement joins TRBV28 to TRBJ2-6, with a possible D match to TRBD2 (7 bases). The V gene's germline CDR1 is MDHEN and CDR2 SYDVKM. Between the trimmed V and J ends, which lost 5 bases and 2 bases, there was a span of 16 bases. CDR3 size: 17 residues. The CDR3 DNA is TGTGCCAGCAGTCCCGGCGGGGGCCGAGCTGGGGCCAACGTCCTGACTTTC. Protein product: CASSPGGGRAGANVLTF.

This chain joins TRBV7-6 and TRBJ1-1, with 7 bases matching TRBD1. V shed 4 bases, J shed 5 bases, and the junction held 10 bases outside the gene matches. The CDR3 runs to 15 residues. Per germline, CDR1 SGHVS and CDR2 FNYEAQ. The CDR3 spells CASSSQGGAGTEAFF. The CDR3 bases are TGTGCCAGCAGCTCCCAGGGGGGCGCAGGGACTGAAGCTTTCTTT.